These 11 T cell receptor beta chains were sequenced from one sample in a study of CD8+ T cells in alopecia areata. RNA, once extracted, was reverse transcribed into cDNA for use as the sequencing template. Sequencing used immunoSEQ multiplex PCR; TCRdb keeps in-frame clones, though not all of them. This table holds about 23,000 clones, 40% to 65% found once. The sample was NKG2D-high CD8+ T cells sorted from blood. These receptors all come from a human donor with alopecia areata.

The chain employs TRBV27 and TRBJ2-7; D may be TRBD1 (6 bases). From germline, CDR1 is MNHEY and CDR2 SMNVEV (reference sequence). V lost 6 bases and J lost 0, with 12 bases in between. The CDR3 sequence is 14 residues long. The CDR3 coding sequence is TGTGCCAGCAGCTTGGACAGCTACTCCTACGAGCAGTACTTC. It codes for CASSLDSYSYEQYF.

CDR3 sequence: CASSSGTSGRVSYEQYF. In nucleotides, the CDR3 is TGTGCCAGCAGCTCCGGGACTAGCGGGAGGGTCTCCTACGAGCAGTACTTC. The chain couples TRBV28 to TRBJ2-7; 16 nucleotides align to TRBD2. The V gene's germline CDR1 is MDHEN and CDR2 SYDVKM. Unmatched junction bases numbered 5, after V lost 6 bases and J lost 0 bases. The CDR3 is made up of 17 amino acids.

The V gene is TRBV5-1, the J gene TRBJ1-2, with unresolved D. The CDR3 contains 15 residues. V shed 0 bases and J shed 2 bases, with 11 bases lying between them. Per germline, CDR1 SGHRS and CDR2 YFSETQ. CDR3 nucleotide sequence: TGCGCCAGCAGCTTGGACAGCTCCGTCAACTATGGCTACACCTTC. Translated: CASSLDSSVNYGYTF. The full variable domain, with the rest looked up from reference TRBV5-1 and TRBJ1-2, is KAGVTQTPRYLIKTRGQQVTLSCSPISGHRSVSWYQQTPGQGLQFLFEYFSETQRNKGNFPGRFSGRQFSNSRSEMNVSTLELGDSALYLCASSLDSSVNYGYTFGSGTRLTVV.

V gene TRBV5-6 combines with J gene TRBJ2-5; D remains ambiguous. Trimming removed 3 bases at V and 2 bases at J, with 14 bases between. The CDR3 contains 15 residues. Germline CDR1 and CDR2: SGHDT and YYEEEE. Here the CDR3 reads CASSSIKVTQETQYF. The CDR3 DNA is TGTGCCAGCAGCTCGATAAAGGTGACACAAGAGACCCAGTACTTC.

This clone turned up a few times. The rearrangement links TRBV28 to TRBJ1-1; possibly TRBD1 for D (5 bases). In germline, CDR1 is MDHEN, CDR2 SYDVKM. V was pared by 2 bases and J by 7 bases, with 8 bases between. CDR3 length equals 12 residues. CDR3 residues: CASSLGGIEAFF. For the CDR3, the DNA is TGTGCCAGCAGTTTAGGGGGGATTGAAGCTTTCTTT.

This clone turned up a few times. This CDR3 is CASSSGLASTDTQYF. CDR3 DNA: TGTGCCAGCAGCTCGGGACTAGCGAGCACAGATACGCAGTATTTT. The chain links TRBV7-9 to TRBJ2-3; 10 positions match TRBD2. The CDR3 extends over 15 amino acids. From germline, CDR1 is SEHNR and CDR2 FQNEAQ (reference sequence). The trim removed 4 bases at V and 0 bases at J, leaving 1 base unmatched.

J is TRBJ1-1 and V is TRBV27; D ambiguous. The germline V and J ends were trimmed by 3 bases and 5 bases, with 10 bases remaining between them. The CDR3 has 13 amino acids. Germline lookup yields CDR1 MNHEY and CDR2 SMNVEV (reference sequence). This CDR3 reads CASSLGRWTEAFF. CDR3 coding DNA: TGTGCCAGCAGTTTGGGCAGGTGGACTGAAGCTTTCTTT.

The rearrangement joins TRBV7-9 to TRBJ2-5, with TRBD2 identical over 9 bases. The length of the CDR3 is 14 residues. Germline values: CDR1 SEHNR, CDR2 FQNEAQ (reference sequence). V was pared by 5 bases and J by 5 bases, with 6 bases of the junction left unmatched. DNA for the CDR3: TGTGCCAGCAGCGGGGCGGGAGGGCCGGAGACCCAGTACTTC. It specifies CASSGAGGPETQYF.

CDR3 loop: CASSPVGGREQYF. DNA for the CDR3: TGTGCCAGCAGCCCGGTCGGGGGGCGCGAGCAGTACTTC. The chain recombines TRBV27 with TRBJ2-7; tentative D call: TRBD2 (7 bases). The CDR3 has 13 amino acids. The V end lost 6 bases, the J end lost 6 bases, and 15 bases lay between the germline ends. Germline-derived CDR1 and CDR2 are MNHEY and SMNVEV (reference sequence).

This chain connects TRBV27 to TRBJ2-1; D tentatively reads TRBD1 or TRBD2 (6 bases each). V lost 4 bases, J lost 6 bases, and 7 bases lay in between. CDR3 size: 12 residues. Germline CDR1 MNHEY, CDR2 SMNVEV (reference sequence). The CDR3 reads CASSWGANEQFF. CDR3 coding DNA: TGTGCCAGCAGTTGGGGGGCCAATGAGCAGTTCTTC.

The chain employs TRBV29-1 and TRBJ2-5; the D call may be TRBD1 or TRBD2 (6 bases each). The germline V gene encodes CDR1 SQVTM and CDR2 ANQGSEA. CDR3 size: 13 residues. V was trimmed by 0 bases and J by 5 bases, leaving 10 bases between them. The CDR3 DNA is TGCAGCGTTGAAGAGGGGGCGGGGGAGACCCAGTACTTC. Its protein product is CSVEEGAGETQYF. The full variable domain, its missing parts supplied by reference TRBV29-1 and TRBJ2-5, is SAVISQKPSRDICQRGTSLTIQCQVDSQVTMMFWYRQQPGQSLTLIATANQGSEATYESGFVIDKFPISRPNLTFSTLTVSNMSPEDSSIYLCSVEEGAGETQYFGPGTRLLVL.